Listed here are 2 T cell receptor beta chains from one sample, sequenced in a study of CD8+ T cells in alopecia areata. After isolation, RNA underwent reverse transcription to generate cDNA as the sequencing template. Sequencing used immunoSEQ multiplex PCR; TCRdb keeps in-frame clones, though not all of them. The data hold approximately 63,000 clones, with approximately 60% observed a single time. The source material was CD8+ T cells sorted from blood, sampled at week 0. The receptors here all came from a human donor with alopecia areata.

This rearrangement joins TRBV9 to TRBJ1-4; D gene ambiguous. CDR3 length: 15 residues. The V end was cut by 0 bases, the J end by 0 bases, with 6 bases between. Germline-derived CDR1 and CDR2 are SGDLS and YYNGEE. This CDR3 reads CASSVGAATNEKLFF. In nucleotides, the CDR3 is TGTGCCAGCAGCGTAGGGGCAGCAACTAATGAAAAACTGTTTTTT.

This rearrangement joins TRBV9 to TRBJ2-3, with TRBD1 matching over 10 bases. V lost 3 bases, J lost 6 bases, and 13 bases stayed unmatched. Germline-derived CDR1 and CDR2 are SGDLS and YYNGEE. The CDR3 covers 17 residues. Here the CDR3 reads CASSGNRDRGFEDTQYF. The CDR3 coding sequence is TGTGCCAGCAGCGGAAACCGGGACAGGGGATTCGAGGATACGCAGTATTTT.